What follows describes a single TCR beta chain. As yet, its antigen is unknown. Since no conserved phenylalanine or tryptophan closes the CDR3, a read error is the likely cause. Researchers barred patients who had uncontrolled infection, other autoimmune disease, pregnancy or lactation. Clinical symptoms, serum thyroxine and TRAb, thyroid ultrasound and orbital computed tomography were used for the diagnoses. These data are taken from a study of T cells in Graves' hyperthyroidism and ophthalmopathy. V gave up 0 bases and J gave up 4 bases; unmatched junction bases: 2. The CDR3 has 13 amino acids. Per germline, CDR1 DFQATT and CDR2 SNEGSKA (reference sequence). Using RNA transcripts as the source, TCR beta CDR3 regions were amplified. A set of HTBI primers served as the primers for a first-round RT-PCR of the TCR CDR3. One entry per CDR3 protein, called by TCRdb with MiXCR from the multiplex PCR reads. This sample yields 490,000 or so distinct CDR3 sequences, of which 46% are seen a single time; about two fifths belongs to the top ten.

Whole-study findings and limits: Within blood appeared most thyroid clonotypes that had expanded above 0.001.

The V and J genes are TRBV20-1 and TRBJ1-2; 7 nucleotides agree with TRBD1. The specimen sequenced was peripheral blood or thyroid tissue (not recorded which). This clonotype was sampled from an adult woman with Graves' disease, either hyperthyroidism or ophthalmopathy (not recorded which). Here the CDR3 DNA reads TGCAGTGCTAGAGAGGACAGGTCCTATGGCTACACCCTC. This gives the protein CSAREDRSYGYTL.